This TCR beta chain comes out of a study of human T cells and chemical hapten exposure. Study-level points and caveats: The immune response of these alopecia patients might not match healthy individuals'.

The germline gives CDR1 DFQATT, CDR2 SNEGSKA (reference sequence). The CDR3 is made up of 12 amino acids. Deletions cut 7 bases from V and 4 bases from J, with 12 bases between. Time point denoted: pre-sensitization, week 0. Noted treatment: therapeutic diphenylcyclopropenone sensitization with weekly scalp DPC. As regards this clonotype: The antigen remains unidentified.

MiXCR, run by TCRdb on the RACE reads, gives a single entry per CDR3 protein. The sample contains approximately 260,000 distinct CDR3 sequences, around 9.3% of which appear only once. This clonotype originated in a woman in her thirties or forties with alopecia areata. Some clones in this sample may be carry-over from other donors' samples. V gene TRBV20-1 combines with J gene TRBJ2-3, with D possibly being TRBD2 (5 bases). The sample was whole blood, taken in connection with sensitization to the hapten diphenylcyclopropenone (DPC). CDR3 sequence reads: CSDGSEADTQYF. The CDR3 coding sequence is TGCAGTGATGGTAGCGAAGCAGATACGCAGTATTTT.